This T cell receptor (beta chain) is drawn from a study of tumor and adjacent non-tumor tissue in lung cancer. Study in general: The cohort had around twelve adenocarcinoma, a couple of squamous cell and 1 small cell patients. On average, productive TCRbeta reads reached a few million per sample. Stage I to III disease affected about ten men and 5 women aged about 30 to 76.

A single count supports this clonotype. Its antigen is unknown. Study results and caveats: Normal lung showed higher cumulative top 100 clone frequency than tumor.

This sample's RNA came from whole unsorted tissue. Germline loops: CDR1 SGHVS, CDR2 FQNEAQ. This CDR3 is 18 amino acids long. The J segment lost 4 bases and the V segment lost 8 bases, leaving 19 bases of the junction unmatched. The library came from three nested PCR rounds adapted from ARM-PCR protocols. TCRdb passed the multiplex PCR reads through MiXCR, listing each CDR3 protein once. This sample yields 60,000 to 95,000 distinct CDR3 sequences, of which about three quarters are seen a single time; less than 15% belongs to the top ten. V is TRBV7-8 and J is TRBJ1-2; TRBD1 aligns across 10 bases. The clonotype comes from a woman aged 50 to 60 with non-small cell lung cancer. Sample: lung tumor tissue. This CDR3 reads CASLVSGTGAARGYGYTF. CDR3 DNA sequence: TGTGCCAGCTTAGTCTCCGGGACAGGGGCCGCCAGAGGCTATGGCTACACCTTC. Full variable domain (outside the CDR3, taken from reference TRBV7-8 and TRBJ1-2): GAGVSQSPRYKVAKRGQDVALRCDPISGHVSLFWYQQALGQGPEFLTYFQNEAQLDKSGLPSDRFFAERPEGSVSTLKIQRTQQEDSAVYLCASLVSGTGAARGYGYTFGSGTRLTVV.